This entry features one T cell receptor (beta chain) sequence. This may stem from a read error, because a much larger clone lies one nucleotide away. Germline assignment: CDR1 SGDLS and CDR2 YYNGEE. V was pared by 3 bases and J by 3 bases, with 10 bases between. The CDR3 is made up of 13 amino acids. This sample was included in a study of T cells in Graves' hyperthyroidism and ophthalmopathy. What was amplified from RNA transcripts were TCR beta CDR3 regions. A set of HTBI primers served as the primers for a first-round RT-PCR of the TCR CDR3. Each CDR3 protein is one row after TCRdb ran MiXCR on the multiplex PCR reads. The sample comprises 800,000 or so distinct CDR3 sequences, about two fifths of which are singletons, and about 8.9% rests with the top ten.

The genes are TRBV9 and TRBJ2-7; no reliable D call. Sequences were obtained from blood. The clonotype comes from a man between 18 and 35 years old with Graves' hyperthyroidism. The CDR3 DNA reads as TGTGCCAGCAGCGACCCTCGAGGCTACGAGCAGTACTTC. Translation gives CASSDPRGYEQYF.